These 20 T cell receptor beta chains originate from one sample sequenced in a study of neurological immune-mediated disorders. Specified time point: technical triplicate 2. TCRdb re-called the 5' RACE reads with MiXCR, one entry per CDR3 protein. The sample lists about 59,000 distinct CDR3 sequences, around 24% seen once, with about 4.5% in the top ten. What was sequenced was PBMCs. These receptors came from a man between 60 and 75 years old with HTLV-1-associated myelopathy (HAM/TSP).

This clonotype showed up many times. The gene calls are TRBV20-1 and TRBJ2-1; 10 positions agree with TRBD2. The CDR3 spans 16 residues. Germline assignment: CDR1 DFQATT and CDR2 SNEGSKA (reference sequence). The J segment lost 6 bases and the V segment lost 2 bases, leaving 10 bases of the junction unmatched. The CDR3 region is CSARHAGTSASNEQFF. The CDR3 region has the DNA TGCAGTGCTAGACACGCCGGGACTAGCGCATCCAATGAGCAGTTCTTC.

The table lists this clonotype with many counts. This sequence joins TRBV7-9 and TRBJ2-3; perhaps TRBD1 as D (6 bases). Germline CDR1 and CDR2: SEHNR and FQNEAQ (reference sequence). Trimming took off 5 bases at V and 0 bases at J, with 9 bases between the two ends. This CDR3 spans 14 amino acids. CDR3 DNA: TGTGCCAGCAGCACAGGGCTTAGCACAGATACGCAGTATTTT. This sequence encodes CASSTGLSTDTQYF.

This clonotype came up many times. The chain couples TRBV5-1 to TRBJ2-2; D is ambiguous. The CDR3 contains 13 residues. Trimming removed 0 bases at V and 5 bases at J, with 5 bases between. The germline CDR1 and CDR2 sequences are SGHRS and YFSETQ. CDR3 coding DNA: TGCGCCAGCAGCTTGGCGGAGACCGGGGAGCTGTTTTTT. It yields the protein CASSLAETGELFF.

This clonotype was recorded at least ten times. The chain recombines TRBV7-2 with TRBJ1-4; no clear D. Looked up from germline, CDR1 is SGHTA and CDR2 is FQGNSA. This CDR3 spans 15 amino acids. V was trimmed by 1 base and J by 7 bases, leaving 13 bases between them. CDR3 DNA: TGTGCCAGCAGCTTAGGTTCAGGCGGGTCTGAAAAACTGTTTTTT. Translated, it gives CASSLGSGGSEKLFF.

The CDR3 nucleotides read TGTGCCAGCAGCCAAGCCTTACGGGAGCAGTTCTTC. It codes for CASSQALREQFF. The chain carries TRBV3-1 and TRBJ2-1; D ambiguous. The length of the CDR3 is 12 residues. Germline V gene sequence: CDR1 LGHDT, CDR2 YNNKEL (reference sequence). V dropped 1 base and J dropped 10 bases, with 8 bases sitting between them.

This clonotype was found many times. The chain recombines TRBV20-1 with TRBJ1-4, with 7 bases aligning to TRBD1. The CDR3 is made up of 16 amino acids. Germline V CDR1 and CDR2: DFQATT, SNEGSKA (reference sequence). The V and J ends lost 2 bases and 2 bases, in that order; junction bases with no gene match: 8. The CDR3 DNA reads as TGCAGTGCTAGACCCGCCCCGGGACAGACTAATGAAAAACTGTTTTTT. It codes for CSARPAPGQTNEKLFF.

The chain uses TRBV12-3 or TRBV12-4 and TRBJ2-7; 13 positions agree with TRBD2. The V segment lost 6 bases and the J segment 4 bases; nucleotides outside the gene matches: 3. The CDR3 extends over 14 amino acids. The CDR3 sequence: CASSGTSGIYEQYF. In DNA, the CDR3 is TGTGCCAGCAGCGGGACTAGCGGGATATACGAGCAGTACTTC.

This clonotype came up many times. The chain combines TRBV5-1 with TRBJ2-2; D gene ambiguous. Trimming took 0 bases from V and 3 from J, leaving 6 bases between them. The CDR3 spans 14 residues. Looked up from germline, CDR1 is SGHRS and CDR2 is YFSETQ. CDR3 region: CASSLVEYTGELFF. The CDR3, as DNA: TGCGCCAGCAGCTTGGTAGAGTACACCGGGGAGCTGTTTTTT.

In this sample, this clonotype turned up many times. In DNA, the CDR3 is TGTGCCAGCAGTTCACAGCCCACCGGGGAGCTGTTTTTT. Translating gives CASSSQPTGELFF. This chain uses TRBV28 with TRBJ2-2; no reliable D call. Germline CDR1 and CDR2: MDHEN and SYDVKM. The CDR3 consists of 13 residues. The V gene lost 4 bases and the J gene lost 4 bases, with 7 bases spanning the gap.

A note on this clonotype: The germline gene is not matched at one end of the junction; a read error may be the cause. The chain has TRBV18 and TRBJ1-1; the match to TRBD1 covers 7 bases. The germline V gene encodes CDR1 KGHSH and CDR2 LQKENI. This CDR3 is 14 amino acids long. The CDR3 here is CASSLEGANTETFF. The CDR3 coding sequence is TGTGCCAGTTCCCTGGAGGGGGCCAACACTGAAACTTTCTTT.

This clonotype was counted many times. The J gene is TRBJ1-2, the V gene TRBV12-3 or TRBV12-4; 7 bases are shared with TRBD1. The CDR3 length is 12 residues. J lost 7 bases, V lost 3 bases, and 2 bases had no gene match. CDR3 DNA sequence: TGTGCCAGCAGTTTCCGGACAGGTGGCTACACCTTC. This sequence encodes CASSFRTGGYTF.

This clonotype was seen at least ten times. This chain connects TRBV6-5 to TRBJ2-7; D is undetermined. The germline gives CDR1 MNHEY, CDR2 SVGAGI. V was clipped by 4 bases and J by 4 bases, with 11 bases between them. The CDR3 has 13 amino acids. Written as DNA, the CDR3 is TGTGCCAGCAGTTGGTTCTTAAAATACGAGCAGTACTTC. Protein: CASSWFLKYEQYF.

This clonotype was seen ten or more times. The genes are TRBV20-1 and TRBJ2-7; D is undetermined. The CDR3 contains 13 residues. Trimming stripped 1 base from V and 4 bases from J, with 11 bases between. The germline V gene has CDR1 DFQATT and CDR2 SNEGSKA (reference sequence). The CDR3 DNA reads TGCAGTGCTAGAGTGTCGTTGGGTTACGAGCAGTACTTC. Encoded protein: CSARVSLGYEQYF.

Only a few counts were recorded for this clonotype. The chain links TRBV20-1 to TRBJ2-3; 10 bases line up with TRBD2. CDR3 length: 17 amino acids. The trim removed 1 base at V and 0 bases at J, leaving 7 bases unmatched. Germline lookup yields CDR1 DFQATT and CDR2 SNEGSKA (reference sequence). CDR3 residues: CSARAGSSGSSTDTQYF. CDR3 coding DNA: TGCAGTGCTAGAGCCGGATCTAGCGGGAGTAGCACAGATACGCAGTATTTT.

This clonotype was recorded at least ten times. The chain is built from TRBV10-2 and TRBJ2-5; no definite D call. Trimming left V 0 bases short and J 5 bases short, with 4 bases between. The CDR3 consists of 12 residues. In germline, CDR1 is WSHSY, CDR2 SAAADI. CDR3 in DNA: TGCGCCAGCAGTGAGTCATCGGAGACCCAGTACTTC. Its translation is CASSESSETQYF.

This clonotype showed up many times. The chain couples TRBV11-2 to TRBJ2-7, with D perhaps TRBD2 (6 bases). The CDR3 has 15 residues. V lost 0 bases to trimming and J lost 7 bases, with 16 bases between them. Germline V lookup: CDR1 SGHAT, CDR2 FQNNGV. The CDR3 loop is CASSLEPSSSAEQYF. The CDR3 DNA follows: TGTGCCAGCAGCTTAGAACCCTCTTCTAGCGCGGAGCAGTACTTC.

This clonotype has more than one count but fewer than ten. The chain joins TRBV6-6 to TRBJ2-2; 9 positions match TRBD1. The CDR3 length is 14 residues. Germline CDR1 is MNHNY and CDR2 is SVGAGI (reference sequence). Trimming removed 6 bases from V and 6 bases from J; junction bases left unmatched: 5. This chain's CDR3 is CASSGQGLSGELFF. The DNA for the CDR3 is TGTGCCAGCAGCGGACAGGGGCTCTCCGGGGAGCTGTTTTTT.

The table lists this clonotype with many counts. The V call is TRBV12-3 or TRBV12-4, the J call TRBJ2-7; a weak D match, TRBD1 (6 bases). The CDR3 extends over 14 amino acids. V lost 8 bases and J lost 0, with 14 bases in between. The CDR3 DNA reads as TGTGCCAGCGGGTGGGGGCAGACCTCCTACGAGCAGTACTTC. Translated, it gives CASGWGQTSYEQYF.

This clonotype occurred many times. The J gene is TRBJ2-7, the V gene TRBV5-1; the D gene is possibly TRBD2 (6 bases). Germline V gene sequence: CDR1 SGHRS, CDR2 YFSETQ. Trimming took 4 bases from V and 0 from J, leaving 14 bases between them. The CDR3 runs to 15 residues. The CDR3 DNA is TGCGCCAGCAGCGGAGGGGCAGCCATCTCCTACGAGCAGTACTTC. It is translated as CASSGGAAISYEQYF.

In its sample, this clonotype was seen many times. CDR3 sequence (DNA): TGCAGTGCTAGAGTTCACCCCAGGGGGCCCGACACAGATACGCAGTATTTT. Protein product: CSARVHPRGPDTDTQYF. This chain connects TRBV20-1 to TRBJ2-3; 8 bases align to TRBD1. Trimming at V came to 1 base and at J to 2 bases, leaving 11 bases not matched to a gene. Per germline, CDR1 DFQATT and CDR2 SNEGSKA (reference sequence). The CDR3 covers 17 residues.